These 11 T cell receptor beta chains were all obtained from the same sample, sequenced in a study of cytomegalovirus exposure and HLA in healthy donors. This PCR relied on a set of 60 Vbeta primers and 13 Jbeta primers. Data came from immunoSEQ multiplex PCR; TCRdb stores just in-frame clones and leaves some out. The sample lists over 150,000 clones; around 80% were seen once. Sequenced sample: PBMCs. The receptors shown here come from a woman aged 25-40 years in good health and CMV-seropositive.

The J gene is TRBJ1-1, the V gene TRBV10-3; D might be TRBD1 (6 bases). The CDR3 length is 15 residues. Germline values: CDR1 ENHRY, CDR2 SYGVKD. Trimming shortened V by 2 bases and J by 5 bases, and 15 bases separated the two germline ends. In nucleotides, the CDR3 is TGTGCCATCAGTGAGCCGGACAGAAGGTGGACTGAAGCTTTCTTT. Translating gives CAISEPDRRWTEAFF.

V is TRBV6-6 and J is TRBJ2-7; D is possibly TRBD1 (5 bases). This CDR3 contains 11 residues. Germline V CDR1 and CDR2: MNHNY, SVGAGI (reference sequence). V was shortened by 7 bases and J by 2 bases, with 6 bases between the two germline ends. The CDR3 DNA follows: TGTGCCAGCATACAGGCCTACGAGCAGTACTTC. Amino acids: CASIQAYEQYF.

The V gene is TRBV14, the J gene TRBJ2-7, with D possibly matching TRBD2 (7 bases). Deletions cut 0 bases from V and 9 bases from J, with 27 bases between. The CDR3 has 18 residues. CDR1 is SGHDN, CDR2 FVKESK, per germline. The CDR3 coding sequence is TGTGCCAGCAGCCAAGATCTCAGGGGCAGGGACTACATTATCCGGCAGTACTTC. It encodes CASSQDLRGRDYIIRQYF.

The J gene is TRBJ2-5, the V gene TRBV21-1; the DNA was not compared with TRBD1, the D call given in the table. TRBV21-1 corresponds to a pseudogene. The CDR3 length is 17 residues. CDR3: CASSKTHQGRLEETQYF. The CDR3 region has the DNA TGTGCCAGCAGCAAAACCCACCAGGGCCGTTTAGAAGAGACCCAGTACTTC.

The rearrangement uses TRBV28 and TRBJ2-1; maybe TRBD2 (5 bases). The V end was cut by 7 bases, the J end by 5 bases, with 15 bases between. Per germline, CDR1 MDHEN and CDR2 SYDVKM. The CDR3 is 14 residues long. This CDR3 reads CASTEFGINNEQFF. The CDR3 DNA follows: TGTGCCAGCACGGAATTCGGGATCAACAATGAGCAGTTCTTC.

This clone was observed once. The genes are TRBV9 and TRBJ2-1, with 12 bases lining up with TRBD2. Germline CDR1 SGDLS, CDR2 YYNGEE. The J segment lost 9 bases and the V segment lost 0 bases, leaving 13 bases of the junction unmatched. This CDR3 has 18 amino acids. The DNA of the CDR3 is TGTGCCAGCAGCGTAGCACCGCGGGCTAGCGGGAGGGCCTTTGAGCAGTTCTTC. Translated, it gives CASSVAPRASGRAFEQFF.

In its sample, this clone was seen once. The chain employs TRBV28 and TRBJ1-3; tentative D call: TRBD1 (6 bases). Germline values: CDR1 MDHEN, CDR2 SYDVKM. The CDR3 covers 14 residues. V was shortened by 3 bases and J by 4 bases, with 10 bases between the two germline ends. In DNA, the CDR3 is TGTGCCAGCAGTTTTCAGGGGTACGGAAACACCATATATTTT. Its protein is CASSFQGYGNTIYF.

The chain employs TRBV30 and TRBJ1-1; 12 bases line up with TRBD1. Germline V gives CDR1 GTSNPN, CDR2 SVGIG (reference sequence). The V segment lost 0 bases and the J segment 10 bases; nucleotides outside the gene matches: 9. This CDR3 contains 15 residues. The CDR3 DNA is TGTGCCTGGAGTGTAATTGGGACAGGGGGCGGGGGAGCTTTCTTT. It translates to CAWSVIGTGGGGAFF.

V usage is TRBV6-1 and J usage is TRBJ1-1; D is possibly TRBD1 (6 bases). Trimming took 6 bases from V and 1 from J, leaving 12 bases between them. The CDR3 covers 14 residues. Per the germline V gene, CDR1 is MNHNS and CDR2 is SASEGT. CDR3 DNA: TGTGCCAGCAGACGTGAGACAGGGAACACTGAAGCTTTCTTT. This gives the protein CASRRETGNTEAFF.

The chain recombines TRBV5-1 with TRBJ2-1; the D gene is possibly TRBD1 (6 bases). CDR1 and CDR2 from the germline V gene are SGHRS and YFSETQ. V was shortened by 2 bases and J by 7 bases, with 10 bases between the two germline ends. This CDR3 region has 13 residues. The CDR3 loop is CASSLQGSNEQFF. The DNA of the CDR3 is TGCGCCAGCAGCTTACAGGGATCTAATGAGCAGTTCTTC.

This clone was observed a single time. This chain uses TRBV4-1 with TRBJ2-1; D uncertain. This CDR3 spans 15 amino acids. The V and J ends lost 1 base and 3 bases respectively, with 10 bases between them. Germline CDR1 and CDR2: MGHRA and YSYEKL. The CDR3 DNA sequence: TGCGCCAGCAGCCAAGGAGGTACCAACTACAATGAGCAGTTCTTC. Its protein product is CASSQGGTNYNEQFF.